Each of the 11 T cell receptor beta chains below was sequenced from the same sample in a study of beta chain features in type 1 diabetes. The sequenced template was cDNA made from the entire isolated RNA. The assay was immunoSEQ multiplex PCR, and TCRdb's table has in-frame clones only and misses some. Of about 140,000 clones detected, about 7.1% appear once; the ten largest clones hold about 1.5%. The sequenced sample consisted of central memory CD4+ T cells from blood. The receptor set was obtained from a woman in her 30s in good health.

J is TRBJ1-2 and V is TRBV5-1; 10 bases agree with TRBD1. CDR3 size: 15 residues. Germline V gene lookup returns CDR1 SGHRS and CDR2 YFSETQ. Trimming cost V 3 bases and J 7 bases; bases outside gene matches: 9. The CDR3 is CASSSPGQGLGGYTF. The CDR3 bases are TGCGCCAGCAGCTCGCCGGGACAGGGGCTCGGTGGCTACACCTTC.

The table lists this clone with a few counts. This rearrangement joins TRBV19 to TRBJ2-5; perhaps TRBD2 as D (6 bases). Germline V CDR1 and CDR2: LNHDA, SQIVND (reference sequence). Trimming cost V 5 bases and J 0 bases, with 13 bases left between them. The CDR3 sequence is 15 residues long. The CDR3 DNA follows: TGTGCCAGTAGTCCTCTAGCGACTAACCAAGAGACCCAGTACTTC. Its protein product is CASSPLATNQETQYF.

This clone was found a few times. The J gene is TRBJ1-4, the V gene TRBV5-8; a weak D match, TRBD1 (5 bases). The CDR3 has 12 amino acids. The germline V and J ends were trimmed by 4 bases and 16 bases, with 17 bases remaining between them. Per the germline V gene, CDR1 is SGHTS and CDR2 is YDEGEE. The chain's CDR3 is CASSPGTQRKFF. The CDR3 region has the DNA TGTGCCAGCAGCCCCGGGACTCAGCGGAAGTTTTTT.

The rearrangement links TRBV5-4 to TRBJ2-3; tentative D call: TRBD1 (6 bases). Between the trimmed V and J ends, which lost 4 bases and 0 bases, there was a span of 18 bases. Germline loops: CDR1 SGHNT, CDR2 YYREEE (reference sequence). CDR3 length: 17 residues. The CDR3 nucleotides read TGTGCCAGCAGCGGTCGGACAGACTCTTTTAGCACAGATACGCAGTATTTT. Residues: CASSGRTDSFSTDTQYF.

This clone was counted only a few times. The chain links TRBV23-1 to TRBJ1-1; D possibly corresponds to TRBD1 (5 bases). TRBV23-1 is classed as an ORF, of uncertain function. Trimming cost V 4 bases and J 1 base, with 28 bases left between them. This CDR3 region has 20 residues. The CDR3 DNA is TGCGCCAGCAGTCGCGCAACCCACAGACAGCGGGGCGGCCGGAACACTGAAGCTTTCTTT. Its protein product is CASSRATHRQRGGRNTEAFF.

Here the CDR3 DNA reads TGTGCCAGCAGCTTAGCGGGACTAGCAGCAGAGACCCAGTACTTC. It specifies CASSLAGLAAETQYF. This chain uses TRBV7-9 with TRBJ2-5, with TRBD2 identical over 9 bases. V trimming: 0 bases; J trimming: 4 bases; junction bases outside the gene matches: 3. Germline CDR1 and CDR2: SEHNR and FQNEAQ (reference sequence). This CDR3 contains 15 residues.

This clone was seen a few times. This chain connects TRBV29-1 to TRBJ2-7; TRBD2 might be the D (5 bases). This CDR3 has 15 amino acids. Trimming left V 0 bases short and J 6 bases short, with 18 bases between. CDR1 is SQVTM and CDR2 is ANQGSEA in the germline V gene. The CDR3 reads CSVEEFEGLKGEQYF. CDR3 in DNA: TGCAGCGTTGAAGAATTCGAGGGCTTGAAGGGCGAGCAGTACTTC.

This clone was seen a handful of times. The rearrangement joins TRBV30 to TRBJ1-3; 7 bases are shared with TRBD1. The CDR3 has 14 amino acids. The V gene end was trimmed by 5 bases and the J gene end by 0 bases; junction bases not matched to a gene: 4. CDR1 is GTSNPN and CDR2 is SVGIG in the germline V gene (reference sequence). CDR3 DNA: TGTGCCTGGTTACAGGGGAGCTCTGGAAACACCATATATTTT. This codes for CAWLQGSSGNTIYF.

Points on this clone: Just one base apart from a much larger clone, this may be a read error. J is TRBJ1-1 and V is TRBV6-5, with TRBD1 matching over 7 bases. V was pared by 6 bases and J by 1 base, with 5 bases of the junction left unmatched. This CDR3 is built from 14 residues. The germline gives CDR1 MNHEY, CDR2 SVGAGI. The CDR3 bases are TGTGCCAGCAGACTGGGACAGCAGAACACTGAAGCTTTCTTT. This gives the protein CASRLGQQNTEAFF.

This rearrangement joins TRBV2 to TRBJ2-7; a weak D match, TRBD1 (6 bases). Looked up from germline, CDR1 is SNHLY and CDR2 is FYNNEI. This CDR3 has 14 amino acids. V lost 5 bases and J lost 0, with 11 bases in between. This CDR3 is CASSKEGVSYEQYF. Written as DNA, the CDR3 is TGTGCCAGCAGTAAAGAGGGGGTCTCCTACGAGCAGTACTTC.

A few counts support this clone. The chain employs TRBV19 and TRBJ2-3; 9 nucleotides agree with TRBD1. After removal of 8 bases from V and 3 bases from J, the junction contained 0 bases not matched to a gene. The CDR3 consists of 12 residues. Germline CDR1 is LNHDA and CDR2 is SQIVND (reference sequence). The CDR3 reads CASGQGTDTQYF. The CDR3 nucleotides are TGTGCCAGTGGACAGGGGACAGATACGCAGTATTTT.